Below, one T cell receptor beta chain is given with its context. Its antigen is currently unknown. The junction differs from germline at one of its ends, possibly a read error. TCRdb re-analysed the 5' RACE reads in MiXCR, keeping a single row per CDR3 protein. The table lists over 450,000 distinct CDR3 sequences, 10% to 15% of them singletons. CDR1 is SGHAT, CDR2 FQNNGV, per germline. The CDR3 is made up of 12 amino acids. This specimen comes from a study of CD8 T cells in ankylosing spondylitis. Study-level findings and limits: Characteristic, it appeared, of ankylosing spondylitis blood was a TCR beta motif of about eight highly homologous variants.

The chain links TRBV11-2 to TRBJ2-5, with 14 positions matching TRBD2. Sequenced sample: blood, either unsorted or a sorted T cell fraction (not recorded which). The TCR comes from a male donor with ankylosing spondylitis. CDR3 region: CASSFSGLAGEF. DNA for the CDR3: TGTGCCAGCAGCTTCTCGGGACTAGCGGGGGAATTC.